These T cell receptor beta chains were read from a single sample in a study of T-cell reconstitution after alpha-beta-depleted transplantation in children. TCRdb re-analysed the PCR reads in MiXCR, keeping a single row per CDR3 protein. Among approximately 800,000 distinct CDR3 sequences listed, 15% to 20% were seen once. This material consisted of PBMCs, mostly from graft donor cells, taken 360 days after TCRalphabeta/CD19-depleted stem cell transplant. The receptors come from a male patient aged 10-17 years who had a stem cell transplant for acute lymphoblastic leukemia, so the T cells may come from the graft donor. CDR3s include the opening cysteine and the closing phenylalanine or tryptophan. The D gene is left open where the match is weak. Rows give clone size only sometimes, using once, few, many, or a class for an expanded clone.

clone_size | j_call | v_call | d_call | cdr3_length | cdr3_nt | cdr3_aa
- | TRBJ2-5 | TRBV6-1 | - | 12 | TGTGCCGGCTCGGCCTGGGCGGAGACCCAGTACTTC | CAGSAWAETQYF
- | TRBJ2-5 | TRBV15 | - | 12 | TGTGCCACCAGCAGACGGGCAGAGACCCAGTACTTC | CATSRRAETQYF
few | TRBJ2-7 | TRBV14 | TRBD1 | 15 | TGTGCCAGCAGCCAAATCAAGACAGGGTCCTACGAGCAGTACTTC | CASSQIKTGSYEQYF
few | TRBJ2-7 | TRBV4-1 | - | 15 | TGCGCCAGCAGCCAAGATTTAGGGGACCCTTACGAGCAGTACTTC | CASSQDLGDPYEQYF
few | TRBJ2-7 | TRBV12-5 | TRBD1 | 16 | TGTGCTAGTGGTTTGACAGGACAGGGGAGCTTCTACGAGCAGTACTTC | CASGLTGQGSFYEQYF
many | TRBJ2-1 | TRBV12-3/TRBV12-4 | - | 14 | TGTGCCAGCAGTCGCGGAGTCTCCTACAATGAGCAGTTCTTC | CASSRGVSYNEQFF
few | TRBJ2-1 | TRBV2 | - | 15 | TGTGCCAGGTATCCCCGGGACGGCACCTACAATGAGCAGTTCTTC | CARYPRDGTYNEQFF
- | TRBJ2-7 | TRBV12-3/TRBV12-4 | TRBD2 | 13 | TGTGCCAGCAGGGGACTAGCGCACTACGAGCAGTACTTC | CASRGLAHYEQYF
- | TRBJ2-2 | TRBV5-6 | TRBD2 | 14 | TGTGCCAGCAGGCGACTAGCGGGCAGCGGGGAGCTGTTTTTT | CASRRLAGSGELFF
few | TRBJ2-2 | TRBV29-1 | - | 12 | TGCAGCGTTGAAGAAAACACCGGGGAGCTGTTTTTT | CSVEENTGELFF
- | TRBJ2-1 | TRBV10-3 | - | 15 | TGTGCCATCAGTGACACGGGGAGGTTAGTCGGTGAGCAGTTCTTC | CAISDTGRLVGEQFF
- | TRBJ2-7 | TRBV5-1 | - | 14 | TGCGCCAGCAGCTTGTTGAGTGTGGGGTACGAGCAGTACTTC | CASSLLSVGYEQYF
- | TRBJ2-1 | TRBV2 | - | 13 | TGTGCCAGCAGGCCTAGTCCCCACAATGAGCAGTTCTTC | CASRPSPHNEQFF
few | TRBJ2-7 | TRBV4-1 | TRBD2 | 15 | TGCGCCAGCAGCCAGGTAGCGGGAGAGCTTTACGAGCAGTACTTC | CASSQVAGELYEQYF
few | TRBJ2-7 | TRBV2 | TRBD1 | 15 | TGTGCCAGCAGTGAAGGGGACAGGTACTCCTACGAGCAGTACTTC | CASSEGDRYSYEQYF
- | TRBJ2-2 | TRBV15 | TRBD2 | 14 | TGTGCCACCAGCAGGCGGGAGTCGGACGGGGAGCTGTTTTTT | CATSRRESDGELFF
- | TRBJ2-3 | TRBV27 | TRBD2 | 15 | TGTGCCAGCAGTTTTACTAGCGGGAGCGGAGATACGCAGTATTTT | CASSFTSGSGDTQYF
many | TRBJ1-1 | TRBV20-1 | - | 11 | TGCAGTGCGGGATTGAACACTGAAGCTTTCTTT | CSAGLNTEAFF
- | TRBJ2-7 | TRBV3-1 | TRBD2 | 17 | TGTGCCAGCAGCGCCAGGACTAGCGGGAACCAGCGGTACGAGCAGTACTTC | CASSARTSGNQRYEQYF
- | TRBJ2-7 | TRBV20-1 | TRBD1 | 18 | TGCAGTGCTAGAGATCTCGACAGGGGGGCGAGCCCTTCGTACGAGCAGTACTTC | CSARDLDRGASPSYEQYF
many | TRBJ2-5 | TRBV12-3/TRBV12-4 | - | 14 | TGTGCCAGCAGTCGAGACAGTGCTAGAGAGACCCAGTACTTC | CASSRDSARETQYF
many | TRBJ2-2 | TRBV4-2 | - | 16 | TGTGCCAGCAGCCAAGACGGGACGGAGAACACCGGGGAGCTGTTTTTT | CASSQDGTENTGELFF
few | TRBJ2-5 | TRBV5-1 | TRBD2 | 17 | TGCGCCAGCAGCTTGTCGACTAGCGGGGGTCTAGGAGAGACCCAGTACTTC | CASSLSTSGGLGETQYF
many | TRBJ1-5 | TRBV10-3 | - | 17 | TGTGCCATCAGTTCAAGTTTCGGGACACATACCGATCAGCCCCAGCATTTT | CAISSSFGTHTDQPQHF
- | TRBJ2-3 | TRBV19 | TRBD2 | 11 | TGTGCCAGTACTAGCGGGAGAGCGCAGTATTTT | CASTSGRAQYF
many | TRBJ2-1 | TRBV6-1 | TRBD2 | 16 | TGTGCCAGCAAAATTCAACCAGCGGGAGCGGGTAATGAGCAGTTCTTC | CASKIQPAGAGNEQFF
- | TRBJ1-6 | TRBV20-1 | - | 13 | TGCAGTACCCATCGGGGGCCAAATTCACCCCTCCACTTT | CSTHRGPNSPLHF
few | TRBJ2-2 | TRBV7-9 | - | 14 | TGTGCCAGCAGCTTAGTGCGGGATTCCGGGGAGCTGTTTTTT | CASSLVRDSGELFF
- | TRBJ2-7 | TRBV6-5 | - | 11 | TGTGCCGCCTCGGACTCCTACGAGCAGTACTTC | CAASDSYEQYF
- | TRBJ2-1 | TRBV29-1 | - | 13 | TGCAGCGATCGTCCCGGTGCTGGCAATGAGCAGTTCTTC | CSDRPGAGNEQFF
- | TRBJ1-6 | TRBV12-3/TRBV12-4 | TRBD1 | 16 | TGTGCCAGCAGGTCAGGGGGGAACTCCTATAATTCACCCCTCCACTTT | CASRSGGNSYNSPLHF
many | TRBJ2-1 | TRBV11-2 | TRBD2 | 18 | TGTGCCAGCAGCTTAGATAGTTTGGGGACTAGCGGCTACAATGAGCAGTTCTTC | CASSLDSLGTSGYNEQFF
- | TRBJ2-5 | TRBV5-1 | - | 16 | TGCGCCAGCAGCCCAGCGCATAGCGCCTCGGGGGAGACCCAGTACTTC | CASSPAHSASGETQYF
- | TRBJ2-3 | TRBV11-3 | - | 14 | TGTGCCAGCAGCTATGCCCGAGGCACAGATACGCAGTATTTT | CASSYARGTDTQYF
few | TRBJ2-5 | TRBV14 | TRBD2 | 16 | TGTGCCAGCAGCCAACCTCCAGCGGGAGTGTATGAGACCCAGTACTTC | CASSQPPAGVYETQYF
- | TRBJ2-7 | TRBV4-1 | - | 13 | TGCGCCAGCAGCCAATCAATATCCTACGAGCAGTACTTC | CASSQSISYEQYF
- | TRBJ2-1 | TRBV20-1 | - | 13 | TGCAGTGCTAATAGGGGGATACACAATGAGCAGTTCTTC | CSANRGIHNEQFF
- | TRBJ2-2 | TRBV27 | - | 15 | TGTGCCAGCAGGGCAGGGCAGTCGAACACCGGGGAGCTGTTTTTT | CASRAGQSNTGELFF
- | TRBJ2-3 | TRBV5-4 | TRBD2 | 13 | TGTGCCAGCAGATTGAGTCCTGGCGGGAGCCAGTATTTT | CASRLSPGGSQYF
once | TRBJ2-1 | TRBV7-3 | TRBD1 | 16 | TGTGCCAGCAGCCCGAGAATAGGGGGCGCCTACAATGAGCAGTTCTTC | CASSPRIGGAYNEQFF
few | TRBJ2-2 | TRBV27 | TRBD2 | 17 | TGTGCCAGCAGTTTATTTGTGACTAGCGGGAGGACCGGGGAGCTGTTTTTT | CASSLFVTSGRTGELFF
- | TRBJ1-1 | TRBV7-8 | - | 15 | TGTGCCAGCAGCTTAGCGGGGACACTGAACACTGAAGCTTTCTTT | CASSLAGTLNTEAFF
- | TRBJ2-7 | TRBV6-1 | - | 14 | TGTGCCAGCACTCTTATCCGGTTCGCCTACGAGCAGTACTTC | CASTLIRFAYEQYF
few | TRBJ2-3 | TRBV9 | TRBD2 | 15 | TGTGCCAGCAGCGTAACTAGCGGGAGCCCAGATACGCAGTATTTT | CASSVTSGSPDTQYF
many | TRBJ2-2 | TRBV5-1 | - | 14 | TGCGCCAGCAGCCGGACTCCGAACACCGGGGAGCTGTTTTTT | CASSRTPNTGELFF
- | TRBJ2-7 | TRBV20-1 | - | 13 | TGCAGTGCTACAGGGTGGAGAACCTACGAGCAGTACTTC | CSATGWRTYEQYF
many | TRBJ2-3 | TRBV4-1 | TRBD2 | 16 | TGCGCCAGCAGCCCTCTTTCAGCGGGAGAGGGAGATACGCAGTATTTT | CASSPLSAGEGDTQYF
few | TRBJ1-1 | TRBV5-1 | - | 16 | TGCGCCAGCATCGGTACACCCCGGCAGGGAGGTGATGAAGCTTTCTTT | CASIGTPRQGGDEAFF
few | TRBJ1-2 | TRBV15 | TRBD1 | 15 | TGTGCCACCAGCAGAGTTGGGACAGGGGACTATGGCTACACCTTC | CATSRVGTGDYGYTF
- | TRBJ2-3 | TRBV12-3/TRBV12-4 | - | 16 | TGTGCCAGCATCCGCCGGACAAAGCCGAGCACAGATACGCAGTATTTT | CASIRRTKPSTDTQYF
- | TRBJ2-1 | TRBV7-9 | TRBD2 | 16 | TGTGCCAGCAGCCCTTTAGCGGGGGAGTTCTACAATGAGCAGTTCTTC | CASSPLAGEFYNEQFF
- | TRBJ2-3 | TRBV5-1 | - | 15 | TGCGCCAGCAAAAACCGGGACTTCAGCACAGATACGCAGTATTTT | CASKNRDFSTDTQYF
- | TRBJ1-2 | TRBV4-1 | TRBD1 | 15 | TGCGCCAGCAGCCCAGGGACAGGGGGCTCGATGGGCTACACCTTC | CASSPGTGGSMGYTF
many | TRBJ1-1 | TRBV11-2 | - | 14 | TGTGCCAGCAGCTTAGTTGGGCAGAGCACTGAAGCTTTCTTT | CASSLVGQSTEAFF
- | TRBJ2-7 | TRBV12-3/TRBV12-4 | - | 13 | TGTGCCAGCAGTTTCAGACCGGGCTACGAGCAGTACTTC | CASSFRPGYEQYF